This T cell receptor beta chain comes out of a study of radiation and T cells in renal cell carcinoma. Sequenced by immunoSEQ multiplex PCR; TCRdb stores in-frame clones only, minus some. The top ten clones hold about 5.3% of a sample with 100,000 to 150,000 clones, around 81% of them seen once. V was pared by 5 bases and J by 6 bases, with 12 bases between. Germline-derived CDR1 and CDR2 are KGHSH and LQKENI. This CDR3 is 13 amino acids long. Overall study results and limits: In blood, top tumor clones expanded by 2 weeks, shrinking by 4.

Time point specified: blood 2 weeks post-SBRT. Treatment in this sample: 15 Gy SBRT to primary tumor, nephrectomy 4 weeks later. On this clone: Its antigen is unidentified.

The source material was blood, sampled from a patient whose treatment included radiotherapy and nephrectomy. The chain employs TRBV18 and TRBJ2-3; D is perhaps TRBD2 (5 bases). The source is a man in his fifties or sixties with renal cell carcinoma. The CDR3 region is CASSTPGGDTQYF. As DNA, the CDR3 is TGTGCCAGCTCAACCCCAGGCGGGGATACGCAGTATTTT.